This is a list of T cell receptor beta chains from one sample in a study of blood T cell repertoires in COVID-19. The assay was immunoSEQ multiplex PCR, and TCRdb's table has in-frame clones only and misses some. This sample has fewer than 85,000 clones, with approximately 83% found just once. Sequencing input: peripheral blood. The receptors were sampled from a woman in her sixties with acute or convalescent COVID-19. Each CDR3 is given with its conserved first and last residue. A D gene is named only where the DNA matches it firmly. A clone size is listed for some rows: how often the clone was seen (once, few, many), or a class if it is expanded.

abundance,j_gene,d_gene,v_gene,CDR3aa,CDR3nt
once,TRBJ2-3,.,TRBV6-1,CASSEFMTGTDTQYF,TGTGCCAGCAGTGAATTTATGACAGGCACAGATACGCAGTATTTT
.,TRBJ2-7,.,TRBV19,CASSKAASYEQYF,TGTGCCAGTAGTAAAGCCGCGAGCTACGAGCAGTACTTC
.,TRBJ1-5,.,TRBV19,CASSVTGYSNQPQHF,TGTGCCAGTAGTGTGACAGGTTATAGCAATCAGCCCCAGCATTTT
.,TRBJ1-2,.,TRBV2,CASSQQGLGGYTF,TGTGCCAGCAGTCAACAGGGCCTGGGAGGCTACACCTTC
.,TRBJ2-1,.,TRBV5-1,CASSLTDTTEQFF,TGCGCCAGCAGCTTGACGGACACCACAGAGCAGTTCTTC
.,TRBJ1-1,.,TRBV5-1,CASSSEARARGTEAFF,TGCGCCAGCAGCTCGGAAGCGAGGGCGCGGGGCACTGAAGCTTTCTTT
.,TRBJ2-7,TRBD2,TRBV5-1,CASSTIAGAGEQYF,TGCGCCAGCAGCACCATAGCGGGAGCGGGGGAGCAGTACTTC
.,TRBJ2-7,.,TRBV7-9,CASSPWLAQTGYEQYF,TGTGCCAGCAGCCCCTGGTTAGCCCAAACTGGGTACGAGCAGTACTTC
once,TRBJ1-4,.,TRBV5-1,CASSLGGRGGNEKLFF,TGCGCCAGCAGCTTGGGGGGGCGCGGGGGTAATGAAAAACTGTTTTTT
.,TRBJ1-2,.,TRBV12-3/TRBV12-4,CASSHRARYGYTF,TGTGCCAGCAGCCACAGGGCCCGCTATGGCTACACCTTC
once,TRBJ2-1,.,TRBV27,CASSFDISSYNEQFF,TGTGCCAGCAGTTTTGACATTTCCTCCTACAATGAGCAGTTCTTC
.,TRBJ2-1,TRBD2,TRBV4-1,CASSQIGLAGGSYNEQFF,TGCGCCAGCAGCCAGATCGGACTAGCGGGAGGGTCCTACAATGAGCAGTTCTTC
once,TRBJ2-7,.,TRBV2,CASSVGSAEQYF,TGTGCCAGCAGTGTCGGGTCCGCCGAGCAGTACTTC
few,TRBJ2-7,TRBD2,TRBV4-1,CASSQVASGSLYEQYF,TGCGCCAGCAGCCAAGTGGCTAGCGGGAGTCTCTACGAGCAGTACTTC
.,TRBJ1-2,.,TRBV5-4,CASSLFNSYGYTF,TGTGCCAGCAGCTTGTTCAACAGCTATGGCTACACCTTC
.,TRBJ2-5,.,TRBV5-4,CASSLAQAEETQYF,TGTGCCAGCAGCTTGGCACAGGCTGAAGAGACCCAGTACTTC
.,TRBJ2-7,TRBD2,TRBV6-1,CASSEALAGSYEQYF,TGTGCCAGCAGTGAAGCACTAGCGGGCTCCTACGAGCAGTACTTC
few,TRBJ2-7,.,TRBV12-3/TRBV12-4,CASSFTQGREQYF,TGTGCCAGCAGTTTCACGCAGGGCAGGGAGCAGTACTTC